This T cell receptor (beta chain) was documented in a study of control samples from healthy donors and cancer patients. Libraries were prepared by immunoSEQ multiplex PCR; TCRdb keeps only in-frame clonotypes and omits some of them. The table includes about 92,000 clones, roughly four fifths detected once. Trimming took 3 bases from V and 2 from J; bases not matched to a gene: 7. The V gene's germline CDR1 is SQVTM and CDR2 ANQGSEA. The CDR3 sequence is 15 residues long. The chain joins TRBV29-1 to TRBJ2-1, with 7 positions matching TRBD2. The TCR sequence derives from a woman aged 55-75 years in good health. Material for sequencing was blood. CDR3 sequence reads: CSVDTPGGAYNEQFF. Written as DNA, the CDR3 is TGCAGCGTTGATACCCCGGGAGGCGCCTACAATGAGCAGTTCTTC.